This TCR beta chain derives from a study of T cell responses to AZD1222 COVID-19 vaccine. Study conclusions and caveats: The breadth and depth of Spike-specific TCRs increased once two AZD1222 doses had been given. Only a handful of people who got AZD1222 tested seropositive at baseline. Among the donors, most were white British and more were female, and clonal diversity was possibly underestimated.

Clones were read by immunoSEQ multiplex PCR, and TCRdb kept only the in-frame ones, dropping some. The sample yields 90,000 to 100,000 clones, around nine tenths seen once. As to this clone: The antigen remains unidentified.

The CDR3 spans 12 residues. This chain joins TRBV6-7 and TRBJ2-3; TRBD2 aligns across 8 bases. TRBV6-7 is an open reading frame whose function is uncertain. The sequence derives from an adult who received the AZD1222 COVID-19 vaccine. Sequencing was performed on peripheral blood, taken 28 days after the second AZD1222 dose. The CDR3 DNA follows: TGTGGGTGGCGGGAGGGCACAGATACGCAGTATTTT. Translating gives CGWREGTDTQYF.